The 25 T cell receptor beta chains below all came from one sample that was sequenced in a study of blood T cell repertoires in COVID-19. Sequencing used immunoSEQ multiplex PCR; TCRdb keeps in-frame clones, though not all of them. This table has 150,000 to 200,000 clones, around 90% appearing once. What was sequenced was peripheral blood. The receptors come from a man aged 35 to 55 with active or convalescent COVID-19.

This sequence joins TRBV25-1 and TRBJ2-7, with D unclear. Germline loops: CDR1 MGHDK, CDR2 SYGVNS. The CDR3 totals 13 residues. V lost 4 bases and J 3 bases, leaving 10 bases between the germline ends. Written as DNA, the CDR3 is TGTGCCAGCAGTGGAAGGCCGGGCTACGAGCAGTACTTC. Its protein is CASSGRPGYEQYF.

This chain links TRBV25-1 with TRBJ2-7, with TRBD1 as a possible D gene (6 bases). Deletions cut 3 bases from V and 3 bases from J, with 6 bases between. This CDR3 spans 12 amino acids. The germline V gene has CDR1 MGHDK and CDR2 SYGVNS. CDR3 region: CASSDRGYEQYF. CDR3 nucleotide sequence: TGTGCCAGCAGTGACAGGGGCTACGAGCAGTACTTC.

This CDR3 reads CASSRWGQGDVDYGYTF. For the CDR3, the DNA is TGTGCCAGTAGCAGATGGGGTCAGGGGGATGTCGACTATGGCTACACCTTC. The rearrangement uses TRBV19 and TRBJ1-2, with TRBD1 identical over 7 bases. The V gene's germline CDR1 is LNHDA and CDR2 SQIVND (reference sequence). The trim removed 6 bases at V and 3 bases at J, leaving 16 bases unmatched. This CDR3 has 17 amino acids.

CDR3 region: CATSDFRDKYNEQFF. The CDR3 nucleotides read TGTGCCACCAGTGATTTCCGGGACAAATACAATGAGCAGTTCTTC. V usage is TRBV24-1 and J usage is TRBJ2-1, with D possibly TRBD1 on 6 matching bases. The germline gives CDR1 KGHDR, CDR2 SFDVKD. CDR3 length equals 15 residues. V was pared by 1 base and J by 4 bases, with 10 bases between.

The V call is TRBV12-3 or TRBV12-4, the J call TRBJ2-2; no definite D call. Trimming stripped 10 bases from V and 1 base from J, with 10 bases between. CDR3 length: 13 amino acids. The chain's CDR3 is CATSVGNTGELFF. CDR3 nucleotides: TGTGCCACCTCGGTCGGGAACACCGGGGAGCTGTTTTTT.

This clone was counted a single time. V gene TRBV18 combines with J gene TRBJ2-7; possible D gene TRBD1, 5 bases. This CDR3 has 13 amino acids. Germline CDR1 and CDR2: KGHSH and LQKENI. The ends were cut back, 2 bases at V and 2 bases at J, with 7 bases in the middle. The CDR3 loop reads CASSPSQAYEQYF. The CDR3 region has the DNA TGTGCCAGCTCACCATCACAGGCCTACGAGCAGTACTTC.

This chain connects TRBV28 to TRBJ2-5; 11 nucleotides agree with TRBD2. CDR1 and CDR2 from the germline V gene are MDHEN and SYDVKM. V trimming: 5 bases; J trimming: 0 bases; junction bases outside the gene matches: 2. This CDR3 is built from 15 residues. CDR3 amino acids: CASSLTSGDQETQYF. The CDR3 DNA is TGTGCCAGCAGTCTGACTAGCGGGGACCAAGAGACCCAGTACTTC.

This chain links TRBV7-9 with TRBJ1-1, with 7 bases lining up with TRBD1. Trimming removed 3 bases from V and 5 bases from J; junction bases left unmatched: 3. The CDR3 totals 13 residues. Germline V CDR1 and CDR2: SEHNR, FQNEAQ (reference sequence). CDR3 nucleotide sequence: TGTGCCAGCAGCTTCAGCAGGGGGACTGAAGCTTTCTTT. This codes for CASSFSRGTEAFF.

This sequence joins TRBV6-5 and TRBJ1-2; tentatively, D is TRBD1 (6 bases). Per the germline V gene, CDR1 is MNHEY and CDR2 is SVGAGI. The CDR3 totals 15 residues. V was cut by 0 bases and J by 5 bases, with 13 bases left in between. DNA of the CDR3: TGTGCCAGCAGTTACTCCGGGGGGCGCGGGTATGGCTACACCTTC. Translated, it gives CASSYSGGRGYGYTF.

The V call is TRBV12-5, the J call TRBJ1-1, with TRBD1 matching over 7 bases. CDR3 length: 15 residues. CDR1 and CDR2 (germline): LGHNT, FRNRAP. V gave up 4 bases and J gave up 1 base; unmatched junction bases: 6. The CDR3 loop reads CASGSNRGENTEAFF. The CDR3 DNA is TGTGCTAGTGGTTCTAACAGGGGAGAGAACACTGAAGCTTTCTTT. Full variable domain (remainder filled in from reference TRBV12-5 and TRBJ1-1): DARVTQTPRHKVTEMGQEVTMRCQPILGHNTVFWYRQTMMQGLELLAYFRNRAPLDDSGMPKDRFSAEMPDATLATLKIQPSEPRDSAVYFCASGSNRGENTEAFFGQGTRLTVV.

The chain couples TRBV11-2 to TRBJ2-5; D may be TRBD1 or TRBD2 (6 bases each). Trimming took 5 bases from V and 5 from J, leaving 15 bases between them. The CDR3 sequence is 14 residues long. CDR1 and CDR2 from the germline V gene are SGHAT and FQNNGV. DNA of the CDR3: TGTGCCAGCAGCCTAGGGGGGCGGTTTGAGACCCAGTACTTC. Its translation is CASSLGGRFETQYF.

This clone appeared once. Other DNA sequences within the sample encode an identical CDR3. The V and J genes are TRBV6-5 and TRBJ1-1; possible D gene TRBD1, 5 bases. Germline CDR1 MNHEY, CDR2 SVGAGI. The V end lost 4 bases, the J end lost 0 bases, and 9 bases lay between the germline ends. This CDR3 has 14 amino acids. The CDR3 protein is CASSSRGVNTEAFF. The DNA of the CDR3 is TGTGCCAGCAGTTCCCGGGGGGTGAACACTGAAGCTTTCTTT.

The chain links TRBV19 to TRBJ1-2; D not resolved. Germline V lookup: CDR1 LNHDA, CDR2 SQIVND (reference sequence). The CDR3 is 13 residues long. Deletions cut 7 bases from V and 2 bases from J, with 11 bases between. The CDR3 region is CASTGGLNYGYTF. Here the CDR3 DNA reads TGTGCCAGTACCGGCGGGCTGAACTATGGCTACACCTTC.

The chain is built from TRBV2 and TRBJ1-6; D is uncertain. Germline V gene sequence: CDR1 SNHLY, CDR2 FYNNEI. This CDR3 has 12 amino acids. Trimming removed 8 bases at V and 7 bases at J, with 9 bases between. DNA of the CDR3: TGTGCCAGCGGTTACCAGAATTCACCCCTCCACTTT. This translates into CASGYQNSPLHF.

The chain couples TRBV9 to TRBJ2-5; 11 nucleotides agree with TRBD2. CDR1 and CDR2 from the germline V gene are SGDLS and YYNGEE. J gave up 0 bases and V 0 bases, and 4 bases lay outside the gene matches. The CDR3 is made up of 17 amino acids. This chain's CDR3 is CASSVAPSGGYQETQYF. In nucleotides, the CDR3 is TGTGCCAGCAGCGTAGCTCCTAGCGGGGGGTACCAAGAGACCCAGTACTTC.

The genes are TRBV7-8 and TRBJ2-7, with 9 bases aligning to TRBD2. The length of the CDR3 is 15 residues. Germline V gives CDR1 SGHVS, CDR2 FQNEAQ. J was trimmed by 4 bases and V by 5 bases; bases with no gene match: 9. DNA for the CDR3: TGTGCCAGCAGCCCACGAGGTAGCGGGGGTTACGAGCAGTACTTC. It specifies CASSPRGSGGYEQYF. The full variable domain, in which reference TRBV7-8 and TRBJ2-7 provide the parts outside the CDR3, is GAGVSQSPRYKVAKRGQDVALRCDPISGHVSLFWYQQALGQGPEFLTYFQNEAQLDKSGLPSDRFFAERPEGSVSTLKIQRTQQEDSAVYLCASSPRGSGGYEQYFGPGTRLTVT.

V is TRBV29-1 and J is TRBJ1-4, with 9 bases that match TRBD1. The germline V gene encodes CDR1 SQVTM and CDR2 ANQGSEA. Trimming at V came to 1 base and at J to 5 bases, leaving 8 bases not matched to a gene. This CDR3 region has 16 residues. The CDR3 region is CSVEVGTGYLNEKLFF. The CDR3 DNA reads as TGCAGCGTTGAAGTTGGGACAGGGTATCTAAATGAAAAACTGTTTTTT.

The count of this clone is one. V gene TRBV6-1 combines with J gene TRBJ2-3; TRBD2 agrees at 11 bases. Germline CDR1 reads MNHNS; CDR2 reads SASEGT. Unmatched junction bases numbered 20, after V lost 2 bases and J lost 4 bases. The CDR3 extends over 21 amino acids. In DNA, the CDR3 is TGTGCCAGCAGTGAATCTCCTTCCCGACTAGCGGGGACCCCCGGGGCAGATACGCAGTATTTT. Residues: CASSESPSRLAGTPGADTQYF.

The CDR3 DNA follows: TGTGCCAGCAGCTTGTTGGACAGGGGGATCGGTCAGCCCCAGCATTTT. It yields the protein CASSLLDRGIGQPQHF. J is TRBJ1-5 and V is TRBV5-5, with 10 bases matching TRBD1. This CDR3 comprises 16 residues. V lost 1 base and J lost 6; bases outside the gene matches: 7. Per the germline V gene, CDR1 is SGHKS and CDR2 is YYEKEE (reference sequence).

This chain connects TRBV11-3 to TRBJ2-7; a weak D match, TRBD2 (5 bases). Deletions cut 4 bases from V and 3 bases from J, with 13 bases between. From germline, CDR1 is SGHNT and CDR2 YENEEA. This CDR3 contains 14 residues. The CDR3 DNA reads TGTGCCAGCAGCTCGGAGGCCGGTCGCTACGAGCAGTACTTC. It translates to CASSSEAGRYEQYF.

The chain recombines TRBV2 with TRBJ2-2; a possible D gene is TRBD1 (5 bases). The germline V and J ends were trimmed by 6 bases and 6 bases, with 11 bases remaining between them. Germline V CDR1 and CDR2: SNHLY, FYNNEI. This CDR3 region has 13 residues. The CDR3 sequence: CASSETGPGELFF. In DNA form, the CDR3 reads TGTGCCAGCAGCGAAACAGGTCCCGGGGAGCTGTTTTTT.

The rearrangement joins TRBV5-1 to TRBJ1-5; D unclear. The V gene lost 1 base and the J gene lost 3 bases, with 14 bases spanning the gap. The germline gives CDR1 SGHRS, CDR2 YFSETQ. This CDR3 has 16 residues. CDR3 nucleotides: TGCGCCAGCAGCTTGTCGTTCCGCAGTCCCAATCAGCCCCAGCATTTT. Protein: CASSLSFRSPNQPQHF.

This chain connects TRBV7-2 to TRBJ1-4, with TRBD1 matching over 7 bases. Looked up from germline, CDR1 is SGHTA and CDR2 is FQGNSA. The CDR3 runs 13 residues. V was pared by 3 bases and J by 8 bases, with 3 bases of the junction left unmatched. CDR3 protein: CASSFGTAEKLFF. The CDR3 nucleotides are TGTGCCAGCAGCTTCGGGACAGCCGAAAAACTGTTTTTT. The full variable domain, completed using reference TRBV7-2 and TRBJ1-4, is GAGVSQSPSNKVTEKGKDVELRCDPISGHTALYWYRQSLGQGLEFLIYFQGNSAPDKSGLPSDRFSAERTGGSVSTLTIQRTQQEDSAVYLCASSFGTAEKLFFGSGTQLSVL.

Here the CDR3 reads CASSLPRVNTEAFF. For the CDR3, the DNA is TGTGCCAGCAGCTTACCCCGGGTGAACACTGAAGCTTTCTTT. The chain combines TRBV11-3 with TRBJ1-1; no firm D call. V dropped 2 bases and J dropped 0 bases, with 7 bases sitting between them. The CDR3 contains 14 residues. The V gene's germline CDR1 is SGHNT and CDR2 YENEEA. Drawing the rest from reference TRBV11-3 and TRBJ1-1, the complete variable domain is EAGVVQSPRYKIIEKKQPVAFWCNPISGHNTLYWYLQNLGQGPELLIRYENEEAVDDSQLPKDRFSAERLKGVDSTLKIQPAELGDSAVYLCASSLPRVNTEAFFGQGTRLTVV.

The rearrangement joins TRBV28 to TRBJ2-3; TRBD2 matches at 10 bases. The CDR3 covers 17 residues. Looked up from germline, CDR1 is MDHEN and CDR2 is SYDVKM. V shed 3 bases, J shed 0 bases, and the junction held 6 bases outside the gene matches. The CDR3 loop is CASSFTSGAPSTDTQYF. For the CDR3, the DNA is TGTGCCAGCAGTTTCACTAGCGGGGCACCTAGCACAGATACGCAGTATTTT.